A single sample gave rise to the 25 T cell receptor beta chains below, sequenced in a study of glioma-infiltrating T cells after dendritic cell vaccination. Produced via immunoSEQ multiplex PCR; TCRdb's table is partial and in-frame only. The table shows tens of thousands of clones, with around 83% occurring only once. Time point indicated: after dendritic cell vaccination, including at tumor progression/relapse. The material was blood, obtained after dendritic cell vaccination. Source of these receptors: a human donor with glioblastoma.

A few counts support this clone. The rearrangement links TRBV11-1 to TRBJ1-2; TRBD1 aligns across 7 bases. Germline CDR1 reads SGHAT; CDR2 reads FQDESV (reference sequence). With V trimmed by 3 bases and J by 4 bases, 2 bases remained unmatched. The CDR3 sequence is 13 residues long. This CDR3 is CASSLTGSYGYTF. CDR3 DNA sequence: TGTGCCAGCAGCTTGACAGGGTCCTATGGCTACACCTTC.

The genes are TRBV5-1 and TRBJ1-2, with 8 bases aligning to TRBD1. The germline gives CDR1 SGHRS, CDR2 YFSETQ. The CDR3 totals 15 residues. V dropped 4 bases and J dropped 3; count of bases not matched to a gene: 8. CDR3 in DNA: TGCGCCAGCAGCCCCTCCCGGGGACAGGACTATGGCTACACCTTC. This translates into CASSPSRGQDYGYTF.

This clone showed up just a few times. This rearrangement joins TRBV30 to TRBJ2-7; TRBD1 is a possible D gene (6 bases). Trimming took 0 bases from V and 6 from J, leaving 12 bases between them. CDR3 length: 13 amino acids. Germline assignment: CDR1 GTSNPN and CDR2 SVGIG (reference sequence). DNA of the CDR3: TGTGCCTGGAGTGTCTACAGGGTCCCCGAGCAGTACTTC. Residues: CAWSVYRVPEQYF.

The rearrangement uses TRBV7-6 and TRBJ2-7; 9 bases map to TRBD1. The CDR3 covers 15 residues. The V gene's germline CDR1 is SGHVS and CDR2 FNYEAQ. V trimming: 6 bases; J trimming: 5 bases; junction bases outside the gene matches: 11. The CDR3 DNA reads as TGTGCCAGCAGACCCCCCGGGACAGGGAACGACGAGCAGTACTTC. Residues: CASRPPGTGNDEQYF.

The chain couples TRBV19 to TRBJ1-1; TRBD1 might be the D (5 bases). Germline lookup yields CDR1 LNHDA and CDR2 SQIVND (reference sequence). This CDR3 comprises 14 residues. Trimming removed 3 bases at V and 5 bases at J, with 13 bases between. Written as DNA, the CDR3 is TGTGCCAGTAGTATCTTGGGGGGTTGGACTGAAGCTTTCTTT. Protein product: CASSILGGWTEAFF.

This chain connects TRBV6-6 to TRBJ2-1; the D gene is possibly TRBD1 (7 bases). From germline, CDR1 is MNHNY and CDR2 SVGAGI (reference sequence). V was clipped by 5 bases and J by 5 bases, with 13 bases between them. This CDR3 is 14 amino acids long. CDR3 coding DNA: TGTGCCAGCAGTCGCGGGACAGAAAACAATGAGCAGTTCTTC. Translating gives CASSRGTENNEQFF.

This chain connects TRBV18 to TRBJ1-5; 12 bases align to TRBD1. This CDR3 spans 17 amino acids. Trimming took 4 bases from V and 6 from J; bases not matched to a gene: 10. Per the germline V gene, CDR1 is KGHSH and CDR2 is LQKENI. The CDR3 loop reads CASSLEPGQGAGQPQHF. The CDR3, as DNA: TGTGCCAGCTCACTTGAACCGGGACAGGGGGCAGGTCAGCCCCAGCATTTT.

The chain recombines TRBV7-9 with TRBJ2-7; D not certain. Germline-derived CDR1 and CDR2 are SEHNR and FQNEAQ (reference sequence). Trimming pared 5 bases from V and 1 base from J, leaving 12 bases between. This CDR3 contains 14 residues. The CDR3 region has the DNA TGTGCCAGCAGCCTCGGCCCCGGGTCCTACGAGCAGTACTTC. Translation gives CASSLGPGSYEQYF.

The chain is built from TRBV27 and TRBJ1-2; 8 bases are a match to TRBD1. The trim removed 7 bases at V and 5 bases at J, leaving 9 bases unmatched. The germline V gene has CDR1 MNHEY and CDR2 SMNVEV (reference sequence). CDR3 length: 14 residues. The CDR3 sequence: CASNSGGVGYGYTF. CDR3 coding DNA: TGTGCCAGCAACTCAGGGGGCGTTGGGTATGGCTACACCTTC.

The rearrangement joins TRBV5-1 to TRBJ2-5; 12 positions match TRBD2. CDR1 is SGHRS, CDR2 YFSETQ, per germline. V gave up 0 bases and J gave up 0 bases; unmatched junction bases: 3. The CDR3 is 17 amino acids. CDR3 bases: TGCGCCAGCAGCTTGGAACTAGCGGGGGGCTACCAAGAGACCCAGTACTTC. This codes for CASSLELAGGYQETQYF.

The gene calls are TRBV6-1 and TRBJ1-2; the match to TRBD1 covers 8 bases. The CDR3 extends over 11 amino acids. V dropped 6 bases and J dropped 12; count of bases not matched to a gene: 6. CDR1 and CDR2 (germline): MNHNS, SASEGT. The CDR3 region is CASSEMDRDTF. CDR3 sequence (DNA): TGTGCCAGCAGCGAGATGGACAGGGACACCTTC.

V gene TRBV28 combines with J gene TRBJ2-5; 9 positions match TRBD2. The V gene's germline CDR1 is MDHEN and CDR2 SYDVKM. The CDR3 contains 18 residues. J was trimmed by 0 bases and V by 6 bases; bases with no gene match: 14. The DNA of the CDR3 is TGTGCCAGCAGCTCAACAATTAGCGGGGGCCAATACCAAGAGACCCAGTACTTC. Its translation is CASSSTISGGQYQETQYF. The full variable domain, completed using reference TRBV28 and TRBJ2-5, is DVKVTQSSRYLVKRTGEKVFLECVQDMDHENMFWYRQDPGLGLRLIYFSYDVKMKEKGDIPEGYSVSREKKERFSLILESASTNQTSMYLCASSSTISGGQYQETQYFGPGTRLLVL.

The chain has TRBV2 and TRBJ2-3, with 12 bases fitting TRBD2. The CDR3 loop spans 16 amino acids. The junction had 5 bases not matched to a gene; V was cut back by 6 bases and J by 1 base. CDR1 is SNHLY, CDR2 FYNNEI, per germline. This CDR3 reads CASRALAGGGTDTQYF. CDR3 sequence (DNA): TGTGCCAGCAGAGCCCTAGCGGGGGGGGGCACAGATACGCAGTATTTT.

V is TRBV6-4 and J is TRBJ2-7, with 13 bases identical to TRBD2. In germline, CDR1 is MRHNA, CDR2 SNTAGT. The CDR3 runs to 20 residues. V shed 2 bases, J shed 4 bases, and the junction held 17 bases outside the gene matches. CDR3 in amino acids: CASSDPRTSGGHIPAYEQYF. CDR3 nucleotides: TGTGCCAGCAGTGACCCGAGGACTAGCGGGGGCCATATACCAGCATACGAGCAGTACTTC.

The V call is TRBV30, the J call TRBJ2-7, with 7 positions matching TRBD2. The trim removed 4 bases at V and 6 bases at J, leaving 12 bases unmatched. There are 14 residues in the CDR3. The germline CDR1 and CDR2 sequences are GTSNPN and SVGIG (reference sequence). The CDR3, as DNA: TGTGCCTGGACTACCGGCGACGGGGAGGGCGAGCAGTACTTC. Translation gives CAWTTGDGEGEQYF.

The V and J genes are TRBV5-1 and TRBJ2-3; 10 bases match TRBD1. The V gene's germline CDR1 is SGHRS and CDR2 YFSETQ. This CDR3 spans 17 amino acids. Trimming cost V 4 bases and J 1 base; bases outside gene matches: 9. This CDR3 reads CASSDLTGTGGTDTQYF. The DNA for the CDR3 is TGCGCCAGCAGCGATTTGACCGGGACAGGGGGCACAGATACGCAGTATTTT.

The V gene is TRBV18, the J gene TRBJ1-1; 10 bases are a match to TRBD1. In germline, CDR1 is KGHSH, CDR2 LQKENI. The CDR3 runs to 17 residues. The trim removed 4 bases at V and 0 bases at J, leaving 8 bases unmatched. In DNA, the CDR3 is TGTGCCAGCTCACGCCGGGACAGGGGCCTCATGAACACTGAAGCTTTCTTT. Its translation is CASSRRDRGLMNTEAFF.

This chain joins TRBV11-3 and TRBJ2-7; the match to TRBD1 covers 9 bases. The ends lost 8 bases at V and 13 bases at J; junction bases unmatched: 12. Germline V lookup: CDR1 SGHNT, CDR2 YENEEA. CDR3 size: 12 residues. The DNA for the CDR3 is TGTGCCAGCGGACCTAACCGGGACAGGGTATACTTC. It codes for CASGPNRDRVYF.

In this sample, this clone turned up a few times. This chain uses TRBV5-4 with TRBJ2-1, with 8 bases matching TRBD2. Per the germline V gene, CDR1 is SGHNT and CDR2 is YYREEE (reference sequence). J lost 9 bases, V lost 1 base, and 18 bases had no gene match. The CDR3 length is 18 residues. The CDR3, as DNA: TGTGCCAGCAGCTTGAAGTTGAGGACTAGCTTATGGGGGAGTGAGCAGTTCTTC. It yields the protein CASSLKLRTSLWGSEQFF.

J is TRBJ2-2 and V is TRBV30, with TRBD2 identical over 8 bases. The ends lost 0 bases at V and 4 bases at J; junction bases unmatched: 7. CDR3 length: 16 amino acids. CDR1 GTSNPN and CDR2 SVGIG come from the germline V gene (reference sequence). CDR3 bases: TGTGCCTGGAGTGTAGCCGCGGGGGGATTCACCGGGGAGCTGTTTTTT. It codes for CAWSVAAGGFTGELFF.

This clone was detected only once. The chain uses TRBV15 and TRBJ1-2; TRBD1 is a possible D gene (5 bases). Trimming took off 0 bases at V and 8 bases at J, with 28 bases between the two ends. This CDR3 region has 19 residues. Germline V CDR1 and CDR2: LNHNV, YYDKDF (reference sequence). The CDR3 reads CATSRDLVVGGSLMGGYTF. Written as DNA, the CDR3 is TGTGCCACCAGCAGAGATTTGGTGGTGGGGGGGTCTTTGATGGGAGGCTACACCTTC.

This clone was observed a single time. The J gene is TRBJ2-3, the V gene TRBV29-1, with 13 bases fitting TRBD2. The length of the CDR3 is 15 residues. V lost 7 bases, J lost 2 bases, and 6 bases stayed unmatched. From germline, CDR1 is SQVTM and CDR2 ANQGSEA. In nucleotides, the CDR3 is TGCAGCGGCGGGACTAGCGGGGATCACACAGATACGCAGTATTTT. Its protein is CSGGTSGDHTDTQYF.

In its sample, this clone was seen many times. The CDR3 spells CAISEPDRGRVTGELFF. The CDR3 coding sequence is TGTGCCATCAGTGAGCCGGACAGGGGGAGAGTCACCGGGGAGCTGTTTTTT. This sequence joins TRBV10-3 and TRBJ2-2, with TRBD1 matching over 10 bases. This CDR3 is built from 17 residues. Trimming took 2 bases from V and 4 from J; bases not matched to a gene: 7. The germline V gene has CDR1 ENHRY and CDR2 SYGVKD.

The chain is built from TRBV5-1 and TRBJ2-5; 8 nucleotides match TRBD2. The germline CDR1 and CDR2 sequences are SGHRS and YFSETQ. This CDR3 region has 14 residues. Trimming cost V 7 bases and J 2 bases; bases outside gene matches: 7. The CDR3 bases are TGCGCCAGCGCGGCGGGGGGTCTACAAGAGACCCAGTACTTC. As protein: CASAAGGLQETQYF.

The chain recombines TRBV6-5 with TRBJ2-7; a possible D gene is TRBD1 (5 bases). Between the trimmed V and J ends, which lost 6 bases and 2 bases, there was a span of 8 bases. Germline V CDR1 and CDR2: MNHEY, SVGAGI. This CDR3 has 12 amino acids. CDR3 DNA: TGTGCCAGCAGGCAACAGGCCTACGAGCAGTACTTC. Its translation is CASRQQAYEQYF.